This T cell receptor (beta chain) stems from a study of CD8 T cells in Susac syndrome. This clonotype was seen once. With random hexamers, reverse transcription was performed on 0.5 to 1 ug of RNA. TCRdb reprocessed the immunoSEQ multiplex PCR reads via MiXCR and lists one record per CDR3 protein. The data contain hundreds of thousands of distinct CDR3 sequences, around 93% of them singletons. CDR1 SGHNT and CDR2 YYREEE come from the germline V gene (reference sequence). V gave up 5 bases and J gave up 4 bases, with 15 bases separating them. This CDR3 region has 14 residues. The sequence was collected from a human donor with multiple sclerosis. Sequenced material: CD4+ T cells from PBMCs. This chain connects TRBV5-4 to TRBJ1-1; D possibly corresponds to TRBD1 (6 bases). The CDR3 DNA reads TGTGCCAGCAGTCGAACAGGGACGGGCACTGAAGCTTTCTTT. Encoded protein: CASSRTGTGTEAFF.